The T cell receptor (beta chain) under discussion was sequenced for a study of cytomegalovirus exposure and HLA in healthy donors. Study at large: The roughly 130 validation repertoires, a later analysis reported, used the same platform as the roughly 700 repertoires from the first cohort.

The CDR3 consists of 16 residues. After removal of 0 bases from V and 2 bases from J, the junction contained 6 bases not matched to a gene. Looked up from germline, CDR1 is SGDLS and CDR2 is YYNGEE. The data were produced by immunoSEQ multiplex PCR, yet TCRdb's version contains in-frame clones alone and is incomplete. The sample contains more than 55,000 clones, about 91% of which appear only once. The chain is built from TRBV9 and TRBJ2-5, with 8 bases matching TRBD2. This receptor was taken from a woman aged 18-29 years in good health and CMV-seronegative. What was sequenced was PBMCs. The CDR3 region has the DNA TGTGCCAGCAGCGTAGGGAATAGCGGGGCACAAGAGACCCAGTACTTC. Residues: CASSVGNSGAQETQYF.